The 8 T cell receptor beta chains below come from one sample, sequenced in a study of T cells in women clearing cervical HPV infection. Only in-frame clones appear in the TCRdb table, and some are missing; sequencing was by immunoSEQ multiplex PCR. This specimen shows about 26,000 clones; the ten leading clones hold 11%. Material: blood buffy coat. These receptors were obtained from a woman aged 18 to 69 with a cervical HPV16 infection that either progressed to CIN3+ or cleared (not recorded which).

As regards this clone: The read halts 3 residues ahead of the CDR3 end, with the missing end drawn from the germline J gene. The V call is TRBV6-1, the J call TRBJ1-5; D is perhaps TRBD1 (5 bases). The ends were cut back, 3 bases at V and 6 bases at J, with 12 bases in the middle. Germline loops: CDR1 MNHNS, CDR2 SASEGT. The CDR3 sequence is 14 residues long. The DNA read from the CDR3 is TGTGCCAGCAGTGAGGGGGGATGGGGTCAGCCC. Its translation: CASSEGGWGQP. The entire CDR3 protein is CASSEGGWGQPQHF.

Concerning this clone: The junction departs from germline at one end; a sequencing error may be responsible. CDR3 amino acids: CASSLGVGLRNEQFF. The CDR3 DNA, read in part, is TGCGCCAGCAGCCTCGGGGTGGGTCTTCGCAATGAG. The chain uses TRBV4-2 and TRBJ2-1, with D maybe TRBD2 (5 bases). Read sequence stops 3 residues before the CDR3 end, and the germline J gene provides the missing end. This CDR3 spans 15 amino acids. Germline CDR1 reads LGHNA; CDR2 reads YNFKEQ.

Note on this clone: The CDR3 is cut off 3 residues early in the read; its end comes from the germline J gene. V and J are TRBV6-2 or TRBV6-3 and TRBJ2-3, with D tentatively TRBD2 (5 bases). Germline V gene data show CDR1 as MNHEY and CDR2 as SVGEGT. The length of the CDR3 is 16 residues. V was cut by 2 bases and J by 0 bases, with 12 bases left in between. This CDR3 is CASSYLRRTSTDTQYF. The CDR3 bases that were read are TGTGCCAGCAGTTACCTGCGACGGACTAGCACAGATACG.

The covered CDR3 bases are TGTGCCAGCAGCTTCCCAAGGGGGGGGGAGACG. Its translation is CASSFPRGGET. The whole CDR3 sequence reads CASSFPRGGETQYF. The chain joins TRBV2 to TRBJ2-3, with D possibly matching TRBD2 (7 bases). The read terminates 3 residues before the CDR3 end, so the remaining end is supplied by the germline J gene. Germline V gene sequence: CDR1 SNHLY, CDR2 FYNNEI. The CDR3 runs 14 residues.

With respect to this clone: Read coverage stops 3 residues before the CDR3 terminus; the germline J gene supplies the remainder. The chain couples TRBV7-9 to TRBJ2-3; TRBD1 is a possible D gene (5 bases). In germline, CDR1 is SEHNR, CDR2 FQNEAQ (reference sequence). The CDR3 runs to 15 residues. The CDR3 is CASSQGVLEYQPQYF. The DNA read from the CDR3 is TGTGCCAGCAGCCAAGGGGTTCTTGAATATCAGCCG.

The CDR3 reads CSAPDRSANVLFF. CDR3 bases read: TGCAGTGCTCCGGACAGGTCCGCCAACGTA. The V and J genes are TRBV20-1 and TRBJ1-4; 7 nucleotides match TRBD1. The CDR3 end lies 3 residues beyond the end of the read and is filled in from the germline J gene. Germline values: CDR1 DFQATT, CDR2 SNEGSKA (reference sequence). The CDR3 has 13 amino acids.

Regarding this clone: Coverage ceases 3 residues before the CDR3 finishes, and the germline J gene fills in the end. This chain connects TRBV6-1 to TRBJ2-7, with D uncertain. V lost 0 bases and J 2 bases, leaving 8 bases between the germline ends. The germline gives CDR1 MNHNS, CDR2 SASEGT. CDR3 length equals 14 residues. The CDR3 sequence is CASSEAQAPYEQYF. Partial CDR3 DNA: TGTGCCAGCAGTGAAGCGCAGGCTCCCTACGAG.

About this clone itself: The read gets to within 3 residues of the CDR3 end, and the germline J gene fills in the rest. The gene calls are TRBV18 and TRBJ1-2, with D hard to call. Germline V gives CDR1 KGHSH, CDR2 LQKENI. The CDR3 has 18 residues. CDR3 bases read: TGTGCCAGCTCACCCGGCGCCATCGACGGATCTAGCACAGATACC. Protein: CASSPGAIDGSSTDT. The full CDR3 protein is CASSPGAIDGSSTDTYTF. Full variable domain (missing parts from reference TRBV18 and TRBJ1-2): NAGVMQNPRHLVRRRGQEARLRCSPMKGHSHVYWYRQLPEEGLKFMVYLQKENIIDESGMPKERFSAEFPKEGPSILRIQQVVRGDSAAYFCASSPGAIDGSSTDTYTFGSGTRLTVV.